A selection of T cell receptor beta chains follows, all from one sample in a study of shared clonotypes between healthy human individuals. This table comes from immunoSEQ multiplex PCR, and its TCRdb copy is limited to in-frame clones, with some not included. The sample shows fewer than 700,000 clones, about 95% of them seen only once. Material for sequencing was naive CD8+ T cells sorted from blood. The receptors originated from a woman between 25 and 40 years old in good health. Both conserved end residues are part of each CDR3. A D gene is named only where the DNA matches it firmly. Rows give clone size only sometimes, using once, few, many, or a class for an expanded clone.

TRBV2,TRBJ1-1,.,.,TGTGCCAGCGCCAGGTCAGGGTCCATGAACACTGAAGCTTTCTTT,CASARSGSMNTEAFF
TRBV19,TRBJ2-7,TRBD1,.,TGTGCCAGTAGTCAGGGGGCGCAGACCTACGAGCAGTACTTC,CASSQGAQTYEQYF
TRBV6-4,TRBJ1-5,TRBD1,.,TGTGCCGCCTACAGGGGGAAGGGGGATCAGCCCCAGCATTTT,CAAYRGKGDQPQHF
TRBV7-2,TRBJ2-1,TRBD2,.,TGTGCCAGCAGACCAACTAGCGACAATGAGCAGTTCTTC,CASRPTSDNEQFF
TRBV5-1,TRBJ1-1,.,.,TGCGCCAGCAGCTTGTCGACAGGCGGGGACACTGAAGCTTTCTTT,CASSLSTGGDTEAFF
TRBV6-1,TRBJ2-1,.,.,TGTGCCAGCGTATTGCTCCGCGGGATAGGAAATGAGCAGTTCTTC,CASVLLRGIGNEQFF
TRBV21-1,TRBJ1-5,.,once,TGTGCCAGCAGCAAAACCATGGACAGGGCTTATAGCAATCAGCCCCAGCATTTT,CASSKTMDRAYSNQPQHF
TRBV9,TRBJ2-5,TRBD1,.,TGTGCCAGCAGCTTGGGACAGCCGAGGGAGACCCAGTACTTC,CASSLGQPRETQYF
TRBV5-4,TRBJ2-2,.,.,TGTGCCAGCAGCTTGGTGGCGACGGCCGGGGAGCTGTTTTTT,CASSLVATAGELFF
TRBV30,TRBJ1-6,.,.,TGTGCCTGGAACCTGGGGGGACGGGTAAATTCACCCCTCCACTTT,CAWNLGGRVNSPLHF
TRBV27,TRBJ2-1,.,.,TGTGCCAGCAGTTTAAATAGAGCGGCCGTCGGGGATGAGCAGTTCTTC,CASSLNRAAVGDEQFF
TRBV14,TRBJ2-5,.,.,TGTGCCAGCAGCCAAGAAGGGGGACTAATCTGGGCGGAGACCCGGTACTTC,CASSQEGGLIWAETRYF
TRBV5-1,TRBJ1-5,.,.,TGCGCCAGCAGCTTGGTCGAGGAACCCCAGCATTTT,CASSLVEEPQHF
TRBV10-1,TRBJ2-3,.,.,TGCGCCAGCAGGAGTGACAGCATGAGCACAGATACGCAGTATTTT,CASRSDSMSTDTQYF
TRBV7-9,TRBJ2-7,.,.,TGTGCCAGCAGCTTGGGCCGGGCCGAGCAGTACTTC,CASSLGRAEQYF
TRBV27,TRBJ2-3,.,.,TGTGCCAGCAGCCTTGGTGGAGCGTCCACAGATACGCAGTATTTT,CASSLGGASTDTQYF
TRBV6-5,TRBJ1-6,.,.,TGTGCCAGCAGCTACCTTGGGACTGGCGTTTCACCCCTCCACTTT,CASSYLGTGVSPLHF
TRBV30,TRBJ2-5,TRBD1,.,TGTGCCTGGAGTAACGGACAGGGTCAAGAGACCCAGTACTTC,CAWSNGQGQETQYF
TRBV10-1,TRBJ2-7,.,once,TGCGCCAGCAGTGACCGACACCAAACGGAGTACTACGAGCAGTACTTC,CASSDRHQTEYYEQYF
TRBV15,TRBJ2-7,TRBD2,.,TGTGCCACCAGCACTTTGTTAGCGGGGGGAGACGAGCAGTACTTC,CATSTLLAGGDEQYF
TRBV6-1,TRBJ2-1,.,.,TGTGCCAGCAGTGAAGGTCTTAGCGGAGACTACAATGAGCAGTTCTTC,CASSEGLSGDYNEQFF
TRBV27,TRBJ2-7,TRBD2,.,TGTGCCAGCAGTCCCGGGACTAGCGGGTCTTACGAGCAGTACTTC,CASSPGTSGSYEQYF
TRBV2,TRBJ1-1,.,.,TGTGCCAGCACCTACAGGGTCGGGTCTGAAGCTTTCTTT,CASTYRVGSEAFF
TRBV27,TRBJ1-5,.,.,TGTGCCAGCAGTTTTCAGGGTCAGCCCCAGCATTTT,CASSFQGQPQHF
TRBV6-5,TRBJ1-4,TRBD1,.,TGTGCCAGCAGTAATGGACAGGCCGGTGAAAAACTGTTTTTT,CASSNGQAGEKLFF
TRBV11-2,TRBJ2-2,.,.,TGTGCCAGCAGCTTTACGGCCGGGGAGCTGTTTTTT,CASSFTAGELFF
TRBV27,TRBJ2-7,.,.,TGTGCCAGCAGCCCGGGAACAGGCCACGAGCAGTACTTC,CASSPGTGHEQYF
TRBV5-8,TRBJ2-5,.,.,TGTGCCAGCAGCTTAGTTGCCAATCAAGAGACCCAGTACTTC,CASSLVANQETQYF
TRBV7-2,TRBJ2-1,.,.,TGTGCCAGCAGCTTAGTTCTAGGTGGGCTTTACAATGAGCAGTTCTTC,CASSLVLGGLYNEQFF
TRBV27,TRBJ1-2,.,.,TGTGCCAGCAGTTTACATAGAGAGGATGGCTACACCTTC,CASSLHREDGYTF
TRBV28,TRBJ1-5,.,.,TGTGCCAGCAGTTTAGTAGGGTCTCTTAGCAATCAGCCCCAGCATTTT,CASSLVGSLSNQPQHF
TRBV11-2,TRBJ2-3,TRBD2,.,TGTGCCAGCAGCTTAGCTGCGCGGGAGATAGATACGCAGTATTTT,CASSLAAREIDTQYF